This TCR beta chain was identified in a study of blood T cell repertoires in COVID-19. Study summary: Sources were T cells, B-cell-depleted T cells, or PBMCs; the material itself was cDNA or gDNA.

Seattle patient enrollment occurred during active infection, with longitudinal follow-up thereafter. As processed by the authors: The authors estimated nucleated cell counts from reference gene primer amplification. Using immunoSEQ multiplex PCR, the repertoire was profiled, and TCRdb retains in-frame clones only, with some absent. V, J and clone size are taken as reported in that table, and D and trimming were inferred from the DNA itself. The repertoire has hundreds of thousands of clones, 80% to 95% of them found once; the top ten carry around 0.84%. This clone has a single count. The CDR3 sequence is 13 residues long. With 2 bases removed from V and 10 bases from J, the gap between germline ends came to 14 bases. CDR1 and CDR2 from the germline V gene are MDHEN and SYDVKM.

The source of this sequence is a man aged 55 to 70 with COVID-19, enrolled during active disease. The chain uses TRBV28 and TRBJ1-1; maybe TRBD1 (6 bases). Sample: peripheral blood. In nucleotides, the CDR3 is TGTGCCAGCAGTTTAGGGGGCAGGGAAGGAGCTTTCTTT. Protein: CASSLGGREGAFF.